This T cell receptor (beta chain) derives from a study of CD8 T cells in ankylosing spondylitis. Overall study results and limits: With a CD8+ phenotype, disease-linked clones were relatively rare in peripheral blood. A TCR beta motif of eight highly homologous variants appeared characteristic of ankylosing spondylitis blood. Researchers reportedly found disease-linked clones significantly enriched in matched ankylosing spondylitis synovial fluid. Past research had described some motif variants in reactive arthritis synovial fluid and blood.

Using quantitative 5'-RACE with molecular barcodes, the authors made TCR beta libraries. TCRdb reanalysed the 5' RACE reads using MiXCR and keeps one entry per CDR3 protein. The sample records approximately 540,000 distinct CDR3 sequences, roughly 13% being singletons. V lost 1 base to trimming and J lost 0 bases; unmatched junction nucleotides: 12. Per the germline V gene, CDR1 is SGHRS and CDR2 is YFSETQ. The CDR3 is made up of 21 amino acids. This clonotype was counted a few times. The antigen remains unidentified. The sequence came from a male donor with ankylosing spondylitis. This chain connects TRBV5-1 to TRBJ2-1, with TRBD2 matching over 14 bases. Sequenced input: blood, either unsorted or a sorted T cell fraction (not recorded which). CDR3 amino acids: CASSLYQPGLAGEGSYNEQFF. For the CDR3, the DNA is TGCGCCAGCAGCTTGTACCAGCCGGGACTAGCGGGAGAGGGCTCCTACAATGAGCAGTTCTTC.